This TCR beta chain stems from a study of siplizumab effects on memory and regulatory T cells. Data came from immunoSEQ multiplex PCR; TCRdb stores just in-frame clones and leaves some out. The table includes some 100,000 clones, 92% detected once. This CDR3 spans 16 amino acids. V was cut by 1 base and J by 0 bases, with 11 bases left in between. The sequenced sample consisted of non-Treg CD4+ T cells sorted from blood. This receptor was identified in a human donor in good health. V is TRBV5-3 and J is TRBJ1-5, with a weak D call TRBD1 (5 bases). TRBV5-3 is designated an ORF whose function remains uncertain. CDR3 amino acids: CARSLSDIDSNQPQHF. In DNA, the CDR3 is TGTGCCAGAAGCTTGTCGGACATAGATAGCAATCAGCCCCAGCATTTT.